The entry that follows covers one T cell receptor (beta chain) sequence. Its antigen is still unknown. This entry belongs to a study of cytomegalovirus exposure and HLA in healthy donors. Turning to the study itself: It was reported in a later analysis that the same platform had been used for the 120 validation repertoires as for the 666 first-cohort repertoires. Study findings and constraints: The study found most TCR sequences rare, yet found some public TCRs in many donors.

The CDR3 is 14 residues long. The germline V gene has CDR1 SGHRS and CDR2 YFSETQ. V dropped 6 bases and J dropped 1 base, with 13 bases sitting between them. The protocol was immunoSEQ multiplex PCR, while the TCRdb copy is restricted to in-frame clones and leaves out a portion. Of 200,000 to 250,000 clones listed, 65% to 85% were seen once; the top ten hold about 14%. Donors came from a validation cohort of over 100 subjects, distinct from the first 666-subject cohort. The receptor's source is a woman aged 25 to 39 in good health and CMV-seropositive. Sequenced material: PBMCs. The chain has TRBV5-1 and TRBJ2-5; D is unresolved. CDR3 sequence reads: CASMRSGAQETQYF. In DNA, the CDR3 is TGCGCCAGCATGCGATCAGGCGCCCAAGAGACCCAGTACTTC.